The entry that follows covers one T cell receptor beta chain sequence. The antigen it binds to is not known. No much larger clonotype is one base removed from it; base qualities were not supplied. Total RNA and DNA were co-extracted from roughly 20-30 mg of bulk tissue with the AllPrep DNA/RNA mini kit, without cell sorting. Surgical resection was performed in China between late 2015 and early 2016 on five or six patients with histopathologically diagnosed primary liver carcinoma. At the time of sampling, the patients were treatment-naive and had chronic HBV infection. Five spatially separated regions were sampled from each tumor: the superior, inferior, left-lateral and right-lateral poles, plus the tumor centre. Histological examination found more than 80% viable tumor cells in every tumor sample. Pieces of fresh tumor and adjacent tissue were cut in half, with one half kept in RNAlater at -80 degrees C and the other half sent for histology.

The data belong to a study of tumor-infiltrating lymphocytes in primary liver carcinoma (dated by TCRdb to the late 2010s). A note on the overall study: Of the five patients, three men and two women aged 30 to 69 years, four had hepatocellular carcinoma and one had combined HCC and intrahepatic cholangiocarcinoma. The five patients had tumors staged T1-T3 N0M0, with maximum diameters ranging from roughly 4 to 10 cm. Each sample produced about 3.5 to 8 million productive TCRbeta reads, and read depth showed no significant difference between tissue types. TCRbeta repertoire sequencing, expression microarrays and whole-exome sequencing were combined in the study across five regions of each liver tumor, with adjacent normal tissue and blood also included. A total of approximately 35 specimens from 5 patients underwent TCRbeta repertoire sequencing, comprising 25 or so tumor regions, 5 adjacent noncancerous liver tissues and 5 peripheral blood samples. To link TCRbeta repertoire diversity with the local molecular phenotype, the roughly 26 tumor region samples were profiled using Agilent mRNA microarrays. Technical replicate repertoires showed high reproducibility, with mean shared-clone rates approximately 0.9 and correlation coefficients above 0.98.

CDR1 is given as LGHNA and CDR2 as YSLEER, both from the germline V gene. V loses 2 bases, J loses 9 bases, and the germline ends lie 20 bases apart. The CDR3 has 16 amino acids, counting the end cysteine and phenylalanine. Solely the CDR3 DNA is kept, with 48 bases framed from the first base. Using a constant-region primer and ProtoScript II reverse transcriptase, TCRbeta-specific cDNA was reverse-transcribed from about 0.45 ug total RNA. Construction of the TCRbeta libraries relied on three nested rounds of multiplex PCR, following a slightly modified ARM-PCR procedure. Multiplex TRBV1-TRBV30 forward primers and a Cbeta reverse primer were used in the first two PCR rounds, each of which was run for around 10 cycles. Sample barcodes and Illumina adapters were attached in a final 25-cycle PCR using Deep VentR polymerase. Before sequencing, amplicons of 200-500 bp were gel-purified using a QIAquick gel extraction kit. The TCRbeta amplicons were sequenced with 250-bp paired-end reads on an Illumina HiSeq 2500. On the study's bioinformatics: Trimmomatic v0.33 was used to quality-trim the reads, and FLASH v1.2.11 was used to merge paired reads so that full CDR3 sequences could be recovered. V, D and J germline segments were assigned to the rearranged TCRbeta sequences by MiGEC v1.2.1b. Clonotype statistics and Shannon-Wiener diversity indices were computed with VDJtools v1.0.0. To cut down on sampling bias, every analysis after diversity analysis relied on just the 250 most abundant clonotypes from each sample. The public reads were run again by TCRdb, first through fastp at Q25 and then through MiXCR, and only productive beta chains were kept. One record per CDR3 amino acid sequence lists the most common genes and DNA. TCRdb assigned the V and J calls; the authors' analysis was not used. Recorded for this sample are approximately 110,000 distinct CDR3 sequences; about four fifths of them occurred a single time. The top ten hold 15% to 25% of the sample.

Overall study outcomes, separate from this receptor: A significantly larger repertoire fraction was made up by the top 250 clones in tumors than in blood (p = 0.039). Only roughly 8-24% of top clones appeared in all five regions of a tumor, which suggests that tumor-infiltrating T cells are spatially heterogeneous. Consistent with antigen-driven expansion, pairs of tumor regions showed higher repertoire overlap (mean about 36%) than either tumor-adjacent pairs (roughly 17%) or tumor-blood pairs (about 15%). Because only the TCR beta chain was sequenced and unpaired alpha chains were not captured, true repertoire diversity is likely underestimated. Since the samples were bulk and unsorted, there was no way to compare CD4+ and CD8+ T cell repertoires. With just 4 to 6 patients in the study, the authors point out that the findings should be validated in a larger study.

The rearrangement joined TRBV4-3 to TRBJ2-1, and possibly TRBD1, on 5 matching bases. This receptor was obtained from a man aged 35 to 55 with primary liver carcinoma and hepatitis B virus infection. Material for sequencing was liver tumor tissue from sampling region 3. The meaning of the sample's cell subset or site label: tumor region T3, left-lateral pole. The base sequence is TGCGCCAGCAGCCAATTCCCTCCCCCGGCTGACAGTGAGCAGTTCTTC. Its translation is CASSQFPPPADSEQFF.